The rows below give T cell receptor beta chains drawn from one sample of a study of shared clonotypes between healthy human individuals. Sequenced by immunoSEQ multiplex PCR; TCRdb stores in-frame clones only, minus some. This sample carries about 1 million clones, about 80% of them seen once, and the ten largest clones take approximately 1.5%. Sequencing was carried out using memory CD4+ T cells sorted from blood. The receptors were sampled from a man younger than 35 in good health. Each CDR3 is given with its conserved first and last residue. The D gene is left open where the match is weak. Rows may omit the clone size; those that give it use once, few, many or a size class.

abundance: .
v_gene: TRBV6-6
j_gene: TRBJ1-5
d_gene: TRBD1
CDR3aa: CASSPDRVSQPQHF
CDR3nt: TGTGCCAGCAGTCCCGACAGGGTCAGTCAGCCCCAGCATTTT

abundance: .
v_gene: TRBV11-2
j_gene: TRBJ1-3
d_gene: .
CDR3aa: CASSFGQFSGNTIYF
CDR3nt: TGTGCCAGCAGCTTCGGACAGTTCTCTGGAAACACCATATATTTT

abundance: few
v_gene: TRBV5-1
j_gene: TRBJ2-2
d_gene: TRBD1
CDR3aa: CASSLIQGSTGELFF
CDR3nt: TGCGCCAGCAGTCTTATACAGGGGTCCACCGGGGAGCTGTTTTTT

abundance: few
v_gene: TRBV9
j_gene: TRBJ2-2
d_gene: .
CDR3aa: CASSVAGTSYTGELFF
CDR3nt: TGTGCCAGCAGCGTAGCCGGGACTTCTTACACCGGGGAGCTGTTTTTT

abundance: .
v_gene: TRBV5-5
j_gene: TRBJ1-5
d_gene: .
CDR3aa: CASSLVGGNQPQHF
CDR3nt: TGTGCCAGCAGCTTGGTAGGGGGCAATCAGCCCCAGCATTTT

abundance: .
v_gene: TRBV10-2
j_gene: TRBJ2-5
d_gene: .
CDR3aa: CASSDRLQETQYF
CDR3nt: TGCGCCAGCAGTGACAGGCTTCAAGAGACCCAGTACTTC

abundance: .
v_gene: TRBV7-3
j_gene: TRBJ1-6
d_gene: .
CDR3aa: CASSLRNLYNSPLHF
CDR3nt: TGTGCCAGCAGTTTAAGGAACCTCTATAATTCACCCCTCCACTTT

abundance: once
v_gene: TRBV9
j_gene: TRBJ2-5
d_gene: .
CDR3aa: CASSVGVSSETQYF
CDR3nt: TGTGCCAGCAGCGTAGGGGTCAGTTCGGAGACCCAGTACTTC

abundance: once
v_gene: TRBV7-9
j_gene: TRBJ2-7
d_gene: .
CDR3aa: CASSEPGTLAYEQYF
CDR3nt: TGTGCCAGCAGCGAACCTGGGACACTCGCCTACGAGCAGTACTTC

abundance: .
v_gene: TRBV30
j_gene: TRBJ2-6
d_gene: TRBD2
CDR3aa: CAWSYKTSGISGANVLTF
CDR3nt: TGTGCCTGGAGTTATAAGACTAGCGGGATCTCTGGGGCCAACGTCCTGACTTTC

abundance: .
v_gene: TRBV11-2
j_gene: TRBJ1-6
d_gene: .
CDR3aa: CASSPDRAGKSNSPLHF
CDR3nt: TGTGCCAGCAGCCCCGATAGGGCTGGGAAATCTAATTCACCCCTCCACTTT

abundance: .
v_gene: TRBV29-1
j_gene: TRBJ1-2
d_gene: .
CDR3aa: CSVGQSARYGYTF
CDR3nt: TGCAGCGTTGGACAGTCCGCCCGCTATGGCTACACCTTC

abundance: .
v_gene: TRBV7-2
j_gene: TRBJ1-2
d_gene: TRBD1
CDR3aa: CASSPTGAKGYTF
CDR3nt: TGTGCCAGCAGCCCTACAGGGGCGAAGGGCTACACCTTC

abundance: many
v_gene: TRBV15
j_gene: TRBJ2-7
d_gene: .
CDR3aa: CATSRGEGGRYEQYF
CDR3nt: TGTGCCACCAGCAGAGGTGAGGGGGGCCGTTACGAGCAGTACTTC

abundance: .
v_gene: TRBV5-1
j_gene: TRBJ2-2
d_gene: .
CDR3aa: CASRASQANTGELFF
CDR3nt: TGCGCCAGCAGGGCCAGCCAGGCCAACACCGGGGAGCTGTTTTTT

abundance: .
v_gene: TRBV2
j_gene: TRBJ2-1
d_gene: TRBD1
CDR3aa: CASRADRGKYNEQFF
CDR3nt: TGTGCCAGCAGGGCTGACAGGGGAAAATACAATGAGCAGTTCTTC

abundance: .
v_gene: TRBV7-9
j_gene: TRBJ2-7
d_gene: .
CDR3aa: CASSPGRGEQYF
CDR3nt: TGTGCCAGCAGCCCCGGGAGAGGGGAGCAGTACTTC

abundance: .
v_gene: TRBV6-5
j_gene: TRBJ1-2
d_gene: TRBD1
CDR3aa: CASTYGGQGRDGYTF
CDR3nt: TGTGCCAGCACTTACGGGGGACAGGGGAGAGATGGCTACACCTTC

abundance: .
v_gene: TRBV6-1
j_gene: TRBJ1-6
d_gene: .
CDR3aa: CASTLGGSNSPLHF
CDR3nt: TGTGCCAGCACCCTGGGGGGTAGTAATTCACCCCTCCACTTT

abundance: .
v_gene: TRBV23-1
j_gene: TRBJ2-1
d_gene: .
CDR3aa: CASSQSGRSYNEQFF
CDR3nt: TGCGCCAGCAGTCAATCAGGGCGGTCCTACAATGAGCAGTTCTTC

abundance: many
v_gene: TRBV6-1
j_gene: TRBJ2-2
d_gene: TRBD2
CDR3aa: CASSGGAGDTGELFF
CDR3nt: TGTGCCAGCAGCGGGGGGGCAGGCGACACCGGGGAGCTGTTTTTT

abundance: once
v_gene: TRBV7-2
j_gene: TRBJ2-3
d_gene: TRBD2
CDR3aa: CASSLASGSADTQYF
CDR3nt: TGTGCCAGCAGCTTGGCTAGCGGGAGTGCAGATACGCAGTATTTT

abundance: .
v_gene: TRBV2
j_gene: TRBJ1-1
d_gene: TRBD1
CDR3aa: CASSGQGEVTEAFF
CDR3nt: TGTGCCAGCAGTGGACAGGGGGAGGTCACTGAAGCTTTCTTT

abundance: .
v_gene: TRBV2
j_gene: TRBJ2-7
d_gene: .
CDR3aa: CASSVGYEQYF
CDR3nt: TGTGCCAGCAGTGTGGGATACGAGCAGTACTTC

abundance: .
v_gene: TRBV18
j_gene: TRBJ1-1
d_gene: TRBD1
CDR3aa: CASSPSTGGGTEAFF
CDR3nt: TGTGCCAGCTCACCGTCGACAGGGGGGGGCACTGAAGCTTTCTTT

abundance: .
v_gene: TRBV7-8
j_gene: TRBJ1-1
d_gene: .
CDR3aa: CASSPRVNTEAFF
CDR3nt: TGTGCCAGCAGCCCCAGGGTGAACACTGAAGCTTTCTTT

abundance: .
v_gene: TRBV28
j_gene: TRBJ1-6
d_gene: TRBD1
CDR3aa: CASSSPGQGSPLHF
CDR3nt: TGTGCCAGCAGTTCCCCGGGACAGGGTTCACCCCTCCACTTT

abundance: .
v_gene: TRBV29-1
j_gene: TRBJ1-2
d_gene: .
CDR3aa: CSVEIRFPNYGYTF
CDR3nt: TGCAGCGTTGAAATCAGGTTTCCTAACTATGGCTACACCTTC

abundance: .
v_gene: TRBV6-5
j_gene: TRBJ1-2
d_gene: .
CDR3aa: CASSSNSAGVNYGYTF
CDR3nt: TGTGCCAGCAGTTCGAACTCCGCAGGGGTTAACTATGGCTACACCTTC

abundance: .
v_gene: TRBV5-5
j_gene: TRBJ2-7
d_gene: .
CDR3aa: CASSPAGGPYEQYF
CDR3nt: TGTGCCAGCAGCCCCGCCGGCGGACCCTACGAGCAGTACTTC

abundance: few
v_gene: TRBV7-2
j_gene: TRBJ1-1
d_gene: .
CDR3aa: CASSPQSEGRRAFF
CDR3nt: TGTGCCAGCAGCCCCCAAAGTGAAGGGCGCAGGGCTTTCTTT

abundance: .
v_gene: TRBV5-1
j_gene: TRBJ1-2
d_gene: TRBD1
CDR3aa: CASSATGGSNYGYTF
CDR3nt: TGCGCCAGCAGCGCTACAGGGGGCTCTAACTATGGCTACACCTTC

abundance: .
v_gene: TRBV18
j_gene: TRBJ2-6
d_gene: .
CDR3aa: CASSSLAGVVGSGANVLTF
CDR3nt: TGTGCCAGCTCATCTCTGGCCGGAGTAGTAGGGTCTGGGGCCAACGTCCTGACTTTC

abundance: .
v_gene: TRBV6-1
j_gene: TRBJ2-3
d_gene: TRBD1
CDR3aa: CASSETGGPDTQYF
CDR3nt: TGTGCCAGCAGTGAAACAGGGGGACCAGATACGCAGTATTTT

abundance: once
v_gene: TRBV5-8
j_gene: TRBJ2-1
d_gene: TRBD2
CDR3aa: CASSSWGGDEQFF
CDR3nt: TGTGCCAGCAGCTCCTGGGGGGGGGATGAGCAGTTCTTC

abundance: .
v_gene: TRBV28
j_gene: TRBJ1-1
d_gene: .
CDR3aa: CASSAPGSAGTEAFF
CDR3nt: TGTGCCAGCAGTGCCCCAGGCTCAGCGGGAACTGAAGCTTTCTTT

abundance: once
v_gene: TRBV5-6
j_gene: TRBJ2-2
d_gene: .
CDR3aa: CASSLLGSSLTGELFF
CDR3nt: TGTGCCAGCAGCTTGCTCGGTAGTTCACTTACCGGGGAGCTGTTTTTT

abundance: .
v_gene: TRBV10-1
j_gene: TRBJ2-2
d_gene: .
CDR3aa: CASSDGANTGELFF
CDR3nt: TGCGCCAGCAGTGACGGGGCGAACACCGGGGAGCTGTTTTTT